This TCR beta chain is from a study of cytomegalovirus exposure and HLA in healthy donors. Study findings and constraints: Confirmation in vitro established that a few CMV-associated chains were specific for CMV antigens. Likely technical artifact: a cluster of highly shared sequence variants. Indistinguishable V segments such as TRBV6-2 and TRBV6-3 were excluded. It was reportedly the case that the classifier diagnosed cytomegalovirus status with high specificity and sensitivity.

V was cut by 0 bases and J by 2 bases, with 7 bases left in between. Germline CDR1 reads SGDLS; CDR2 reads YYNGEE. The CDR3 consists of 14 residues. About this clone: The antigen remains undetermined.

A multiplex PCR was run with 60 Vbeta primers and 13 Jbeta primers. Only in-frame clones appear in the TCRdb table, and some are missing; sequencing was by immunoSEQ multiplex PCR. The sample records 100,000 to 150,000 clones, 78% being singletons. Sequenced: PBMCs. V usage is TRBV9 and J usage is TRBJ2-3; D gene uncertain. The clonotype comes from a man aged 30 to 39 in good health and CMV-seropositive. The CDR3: CASSVVQFTDTQYF. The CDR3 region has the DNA TGTGCCAGCAGCGTAGTACAGTTCACAGATACGCAGTATTTT.